The 32 T cell receptor beta chains given below trace back to one sample, sequenced in a study of T cell changes during pregnancy in multiple sclerosis. Data came from immunoSEQ multiplex PCR; TCRdb stores just in-frame clones and leaves some out. The sample yields about 44,000 clones, about nine tenths seen once. Sequences were derived from CD4+ T cells from peripheral blood mononuclear cells, sampled before pregnancy. All receptors derive from a female donor with multiple sclerosis, enrolled in a pregnancy study.

The chain has TRBV4-2 and TRBJ1-2; TRBD1 might be the D (5 bases). The CDR3 has 15 amino acids. Trimming took 3 bases from V and 2 from J, leaving 13 bases between them. The germline gives CDR1 LGHNA, CDR2 YNFKEQ. The DNA for the CDR3 is TGTGCCAGCAGCCAGTCCCCTCAGGGAAACTATGGCTACACCTTC. Encoded protein: CASSQSPQGNYGYTF.

The CDR3: CASSLTGWGGSYEQYF. The CDR3 nucleotides read TGTGCCAGCAGCCTAACTGGGTGGGGGGGGTCCTACGAGCAGTACTTC. The V gene is TRBV28, the J gene TRBJ2-7; TRBD2 agrees at 7 bases. CDR3 length equals 16 residues. In germline, CDR1 is MDHEN, CDR2 SYDVKM. J gave up 1 base and V 6 bases, and 12 bases lay outside the gene matches.

The rearrangement joins TRBV28 to TRBJ1-5, with D unclear. This CDR3 spans 13 amino acids. The V and J ends lost 1 base and 5 bases respectively, with 6 bases between them. Germline CDR1 is MDHEN and CDR2 is SYDVKM. The chain's CDR3 is CASSLSPYQPQHF. The CDR3 bases are TGTGCCAGCAGTTTATCTCCGTATCAGCCCCAGCATTTT.

The chain carries TRBV2 and TRBJ2-3, with TRBD1 matching 9 bases. CDR1 is SNHLY, CDR2 FYNNEI, per germline. J was trimmed by 2 bases and V by 3 bases; bases with no gene match: 3. This CDR3 has 15 amino acids. CDR3 coding DNA: TGTGCCAGCAGTGACGGGACAGGGCTCACAGATACGCAGTATTTT. Translated: CASSDGTGLTDTQYF.

V gene TRBV5-1 combines with J gene TRBJ2-7, with TRBD2 as a possible D gene (6 bases). Germline V lookup: CDR1 SGHRS, CDR2 YFSETQ. The CDR3 is 15 amino acids. The V end was cut by 0 bases, the J end by 7 bases, with 17 bases between. The CDR3 DNA reads TGCGCCAGCAGCTTGGCCGGAGGGAAGGGCTGGGAGCAGTACTTC. Translation gives CASSLAGGKGWEQYF.

The chain has TRBV4-1 and TRBJ2-3; 10 bases agree with TRBD2. The CDR3 has 20 residues. J was trimmed by 2 bases and V by 4 bases; bases with no gene match: 18. The germline CDR1 and CDR2 sequences are MGHRA and YSYEKL. CDR3 region: CASSPQGAGGSIGVTDTQYF. The DNA for the CDR3 is TGCGCCAGCAGCCCGCAAGGAGCGGGGGGGTCAATCGGCGTCACAGATACGCAGTATTTT.

J is TRBJ1-1 and V is TRBV5-5, with a tentative D call TRBD1 (5 bases). Trimming stripped 5 bases from V and 5 bases from J, with 13 bases between. Germline loops: CDR1 SGHKS, CDR2 YYEKEE (reference sequence). The CDR3 runs 13 residues. In DNA form, the CDR3 reads TGTGCCAGCAGTGGTCGGGGGGGGACTGAAGCTTTCTTT. Residues: CASSGRGGTEAFF.

The table lists this clone with a count of one. The J gene is TRBJ1-3, the V gene TRBV5-1; D is unclear. Germline lookup yields CDR1 SGHRS and CDR2 YFSETQ. V was pared by 4 bases and J by 2 bases, with 13 bases between. This CDR3 has 15 residues. The CDR3, as DNA: TGCGCCAGCAGCCTAGGTTTACTAGCTGGAAACACCATATATTTT. It specifies CASSLGLLAGNTIYF.

The CDR3 DNA follows: TGTGCCAGCAGCTCGGGCAGGGGGCTTAGATCACCCCTCCACTTT. It yields the protein CASSSGRGLRSPLHF. V gene TRBV7-6 combines with J gene TRBJ1-6, with 8 bases lining up with TRBD1. The CDR3 has 15 amino acids. Germline trimming cut 4 bases from V and 10 bases from J; bases unmatched to any gene: 9. The germline CDR1 and CDR2 sequences are SGHVS and FNYEAQ. Combining the CDR3 with reference TRBV7-6 and TRBJ1-6 gives the whole variable domain GAGVSQSPRYKVTKRGQDVALRCDPISGHVSLYWYRQALGQGPEFLTYFNYEAQQDKSGLPNDRFSAERPEGSISTLTIQRTEQRDSAMYRCASSSGRGLRSPLHFGNGTRLTVT.

This clone was counted a few times. The chain joins TRBV2 to TRBJ1-6; the D gene is possibly TRBD1 (6 bases). V was cut by 6 bases and J by 9 bases, with 18 bases left in between. CDR1 and CDR2 (germline): SNHLY, FYNNEI. The CDR3 covers 15 residues. The DNA for the CDR3 is TGTGCCAGCAGGACCCTGGGACAAGGCATTTCACCCCTCCACTTT. Its translation: CASRTLGQGISPLHF. Using reference TRBV2 and TRBJ1-6 for the parts outside the CDR3, the full variable domain is EPEVTQTPSHQVTQMGQEVILRCVPISNHLYFYWYRQILGQKVEFLVSFYNNEISEKSEIFDDQFSVERPDGSNFTLKIRSTKLEDSAMYFCASRTLGQGISPLHFGNGTRLTVT.

The chain couples TRBV2 to TRBJ2-5; tentative D call: TRBD2 (6 bases). Germline loops: CDR1 SNHLY, CDR2 FYNNEI. This CDR3 is 12 amino acids long. The ends were cut back, 4 bases at V and 5 bases at J, with 8 bases in the middle. The CDR3 loop reads CASSVGGETQYF. Written as DNA, the CDR3 is TGTGCCAGCAGTGTAGGAGGGGAGACCCAGTACTTC.

V gene TRBV7-2 combines with J gene TRBJ2-5; tentatively, D is TRBD1 (6 bases). CDR3 length equals 14 residues. V shed 5 bases and J shed 7 bases, with 17 bases lying between them. In germline, CDR1 is SGHTA, CDR2 FQGNSA. The DNA of the CDR3 is TGTGCCAGCAGCCTGCCCACAGGGTATGGGACCCAGTACTTC. Amino acid sequence: CASSLPTGYGTQYF.

The V and J genes are TRBV7-2 and TRBJ2-3, with no clear D. The CDR3 covers 13 residues. Trimming left V 0 bases short and J 3 bases short, with 4 bases between. The germline V gene encodes CDR1 SGHTA and CDR2 FQGNSA. The CDR3 is CASSLARTDTQYF. The CDR3 DNA is TGTGCCAGCAGCTTAGCTAGAACAGATACGCAGTATTTT. Variable domain in full (rest from reference TRBV7-2 and TRBJ2-3): GAGVSQSPSNKVTEKGKDVELRCDPISGHTALYWYRQSLGQGLEFLIYFQGNSAPDKSGLPSDRFSAERTGGSVSTLTIQRTQQEDSAVYLCASSLARTDTQYFGPGTRLTVL.

V and J are TRBV6-1 and TRBJ1-1, with D possibly being TRBD1 (6 bases). V was clipped by 6 bases and J by 4 bases, with 15 bases between them. The germline V gene has CDR1 MNHNS and CDR2 SASEGT. The CDR3 spans 14 residues. CDR3 DNA sequence: TGTGCCAGCAGAATAGATGGGGGGGCCACTGAAGCTTTCTTT. Its protein is CASRIDGGATEAFF.

The V call is TRBV28, the J call TRBJ1-2, with 8 bases matching TRBD1. Looked up from germline, CDR1 is MDHEN and CDR2 is SYDVKM. The CDR3 spans 15 residues. V was pared by 7 bases and J by 5 bases, with 12 bases of the junction left unmatched. The CDR3 DNA follows: TGTGCCAGCACCACCCCTATGGGACAGGCGTATGGCTACACCTTC. Protein: CASTTPMGQAYGYTF.

The rearrangement links TRBV4-2 to TRBJ2-2, with D maybe TRBD2 (6 bases). The CDR3 is 15 amino acids. Trimming removed 8 bases at V and 1 base at J, with 14 bases between. The germline gives CDR1 LGHNA, CDR2 YNFKEQ. CDR3 sequence (DNA): TGTGCCAGCGCTGAGGGACTTCTGAACACCGGGGAGCTGTTTTTT. The encoded protein is CASAEGLLNTGELFF.

V usage is TRBV5-1 and J usage is TRBJ2-5; 7 bases match TRBD2. Looked up from germline, CDR1 is SGHRS and CDR2 is YFSETQ. With V trimmed by 0 bases and J by 2 bases, 7 bases remained unmatched. This CDR3 has 16 residues. The CDR3 coding sequence is TGCGCCAGCAGCTTGGCCGGTAATAGCGGGCAAGAGACCCAGTACTTC. It yields the protein CASSLAGNSGQETQYF.

The chain uses TRBV28 and TRBJ2-5; D gene ambiguous. Germline assignment: CDR1 MDHEN and CDR2 SYDVKM. The V end was cut by 4 bases, the J end by 7 bases, with 7 bases between. The length of the CDR3 is 11 residues. The CDR3 sequence: CASSSIATQYF. The CDR3 DNA reads as TGTGCCAGCAGTTCAATAGCGACCCAGTACTTC.

The chain employs TRBV28 and TRBJ2-1, with a tentative D call TRBD2 (5 bases). The germline CDR1 and CDR2 sequences are MDHEN and SYDVKM. Between the trimmed V and J ends, which lost 6 bases and 12 bases, there was a span of 12 bases. The CDR3 consists of 11 residues. The CDR3 reads CASSPRGGQFF. The CDR3 nucleotides are TGTGCCAGCAGCCCTCGGGGTGGGCAGTTCTTC.

The J gene is TRBJ2-3, the V gene TRBV7-8; TRBD2 is a possible D gene (5 bases). This CDR3 comprises 14 residues. Per the germline V gene, CDR1 is SGHVS and CDR2 is FQNEAQ. With 2 bases removed from V and 6 bases from J, the gap between germline ends came to 12 bases. CDR3 sequence (DNA): TGTGCCAGCAGCTTACGCACTAGAGGCGATACGCAGTATTTT. It translates to CASSLRTRGDTQYF.

The DNA for the CDR3 is TGTGCCAGCAGTACCCAGGGGACAAGCACTGAAGCTTTCTTT. Protein product: CASSTQGTSTEAFF. The rearrangement links TRBV7-9 to TRBJ1-1; D might be TRBD1 (6 bases). Germline values: CDR1 SEHNR, CDR2 FQNEAQ (reference sequence). V lost 6 bases and J lost 4, with 15 bases in between. The CDR3 runs to 14 residues.

This clone showed up just a few times. This sequence joins TRBV7-9 and TRBJ1-1; D gene unclear. This CDR3 comprises 13 residues. Deletions cut 0 bases from V and 5 bases from J, with 7 bases between. From germline, CDR1 is SEHNR and CDR2 FQNEAQ (reference sequence). CDR3 protein: CASSLASGTEAFF. The CDR3 DNA follows: TGTGCCAGCAGCTTAGCTTCAGGAACTGAAGCTTTCTTT.

Comment on this clone: Other DNA variants within this sample encode the same CDR3. CDR3 nucleotides: TGCAGCGTTATACTCTCCTACAATGAGCAGTTCTTC. Protein: CSVILSYNEQFF. V gene TRBV29-1 combines with J gene TRBJ2-1; D is unresolved. This CDR3 has 12 amino acids. V shed 5 bases and J shed 0 bases, with 5 bases lying between them. The germline CDR1 and CDR2 sequences are SQVTM and ANQGSEA.

CDR3 coding DNA: TGTGCCAGCAGCCCTCCCCCAGCGGGAGGGAGCTACAATGAGCAGTTCTTC. The encoded protein is CASSPPPAGGSYNEQFF. The V call is TRBV7-8, the J call TRBJ2-1, with TRBD2 matching 10 bases. The CDR3 extends over 17 amino acids. Trimming took 5 bases from V and 3 from J; bases not matched to a gene: 10. Germline CDR1 reads SGHVS; CDR2 reads FQNEAQ.

The gene calls are TRBV7-3 and TRBJ2-1, with 7 bases matching TRBD2. Germline CDR1 is SGHTA and CDR2 is FQGTGA. Losses at the gene ends were 6 bases for V and 9 bases for J; bases not matched to a gene: 8. This CDR3 has 13 residues. CDR3 DNA: TGTGCCAGCAGTCGAGCGGGACGCGGTGAGCAGTTCTTC. Translation: CASSRAGRGEQFF. Filled out from reference TRBV7-3 and TRBJ2-1, the complete variable domain reads GAGVSQTPSNKVTEKGKYVELRCDPISGHTALYWYRQSLGQGPEFLIYFQGTGAADDSGLPNDRFFAVRPEGSVSTLKIQRTERGDSAVYLCASSRAGRGEQFFGPGTRLTVL.

The chain joins TRBV7-9 to TRBJ1-2; D call uncertain. Trimming pared 5 bases from V and 5 bases from J, leaving 9 bases between. This CDR3 contains 12 residues. Germline V gene data show CDR1 as SEHNR and CDR2 as FQNEAQ (reference sequence). The CDR3: CASSENGYGYTF. CDR3 nucleotide sequence: TGTGCCAGCAGCGAGAACGGGTATGGCTACACCTTC.

The V call is TRBV7-3, the J call TRBJ1-2; 7 nucleotides line up with TRBD1. Germline trimming cut 5 bases from V and 8 bases from J; bases unmatched to any gene: 8. Germline V lookup: CDR1 SGHTA, CDR2 FQGTGA. The CDR3 has 13 amino acids. CDR3 sequence: CASSRDRVAGYTF. The CDR3 nucleotides read TGTGCCAGCAGCCGAGACAGGGTCGCGGGCTACACCTTC.

The chain links TRBV7-8 to TRBJ2-4; no reliable D call. The germline CDR1 and CDR2 sequences are SGHVS and FQNEAQ. Trimming cost V 2 bases and J 7 bases, with 18 bases left between them. The CDR3 loop spans 16 amino acids. CDR3 in amino acids: CASSLLALSVGNIQYF. As DNA, the CDR3 is TGTGCCAGCAGCTTATTGGCCCTAAGCGTTGGGAACATTCAGTACTTC.

This chain links TRBV30 with TRBJ1-2, with a tentative D call TRBD1 (6 bases). CDR1 and CDR2 (germline): GTSNPN, SVGIG (reference sequence). The CDR3 has 12 residues. V dropped 1 base and J dropped 8 bases, with 11 bases sitting between them. The CDR3 reads CAWSENRVGYTF. The CDR3 bases are TGTGCCTGGAGTGAAAACAGGGTGGGCTACACCTTC. Together with reference TRBV30 and TRBJ1-2, the CDR3 gives the full variable domain: SQTIHQWPATLVQPVGSPLSLECTVEGTSNPNLYWYRQAAGRGLQLLFYSVGIGQISSEVPQNLSASRPQDRQFILSSKKLLLSDSGFYLCAWSENRVGYTFGSGTRLTVV.

The chain couples TRBV7-9 to TRBJ1-5, with a possible D match to TRBD1 (5 bases). CDR1 and CDR2 from the germline V gene are SEHNR and FQNEAQ (reference sequence). V was pared by 4 bases and J by 4 bases, with 5 bases between. This CDR3 has 12 residues. CDR3 protein: CASSSGNQPQHF. CDR3 bases: TGTGCCAGCAGCTCAGGGAATCAGCCCCAGCATTTT. The whole variable domain, remainder taken from reference TRBV7-9 and TRBJ1-5, is DTGVSQNPRHKITKRGQNVTFRCDPISEHNRLYWYRQTLGQGPEFLTYFQNEAQLEKSRLLSDRFSAERPKGSFSTLEIQRTEQGDSAMYLCASSSGNQPQHFGDGTRLSIL.

The chain carries TRBV28 and TRBJ2-7; maybe TRBD1 (5 bases). The CDR3 runs 12 residues. Trimming cost V 5 bases and J 3 bases, with 8 bases left between them. Germline V lookup: CDR1 MDHEN, CDR2 SYDVKM. This chain's CDR3 is CASSRDSYEQYF. The CDR3 DNA follows: TGTGCCAGCAGTCGTGACAGCTACGAGCAGTACTTC.

The chain couples TRBV2 to TRBJ1-1; TRBD1 aligns across 8 bases. Germline V gene sequence: CDR1 SNHLY, CDR2 FYNNEI. The CDR3 loop spans 15 amino acids. After removal of 7 bases from V and 4 bases from J, the junction contained 11 bases not matched to a gene. CDR3 residues: CASKGDRTPGTEAFF. The CDR3 coding sequence is TGTGCCAGCAAGGGGGACAGGACCCCGGGCACTGAAGCTTTCTTT.